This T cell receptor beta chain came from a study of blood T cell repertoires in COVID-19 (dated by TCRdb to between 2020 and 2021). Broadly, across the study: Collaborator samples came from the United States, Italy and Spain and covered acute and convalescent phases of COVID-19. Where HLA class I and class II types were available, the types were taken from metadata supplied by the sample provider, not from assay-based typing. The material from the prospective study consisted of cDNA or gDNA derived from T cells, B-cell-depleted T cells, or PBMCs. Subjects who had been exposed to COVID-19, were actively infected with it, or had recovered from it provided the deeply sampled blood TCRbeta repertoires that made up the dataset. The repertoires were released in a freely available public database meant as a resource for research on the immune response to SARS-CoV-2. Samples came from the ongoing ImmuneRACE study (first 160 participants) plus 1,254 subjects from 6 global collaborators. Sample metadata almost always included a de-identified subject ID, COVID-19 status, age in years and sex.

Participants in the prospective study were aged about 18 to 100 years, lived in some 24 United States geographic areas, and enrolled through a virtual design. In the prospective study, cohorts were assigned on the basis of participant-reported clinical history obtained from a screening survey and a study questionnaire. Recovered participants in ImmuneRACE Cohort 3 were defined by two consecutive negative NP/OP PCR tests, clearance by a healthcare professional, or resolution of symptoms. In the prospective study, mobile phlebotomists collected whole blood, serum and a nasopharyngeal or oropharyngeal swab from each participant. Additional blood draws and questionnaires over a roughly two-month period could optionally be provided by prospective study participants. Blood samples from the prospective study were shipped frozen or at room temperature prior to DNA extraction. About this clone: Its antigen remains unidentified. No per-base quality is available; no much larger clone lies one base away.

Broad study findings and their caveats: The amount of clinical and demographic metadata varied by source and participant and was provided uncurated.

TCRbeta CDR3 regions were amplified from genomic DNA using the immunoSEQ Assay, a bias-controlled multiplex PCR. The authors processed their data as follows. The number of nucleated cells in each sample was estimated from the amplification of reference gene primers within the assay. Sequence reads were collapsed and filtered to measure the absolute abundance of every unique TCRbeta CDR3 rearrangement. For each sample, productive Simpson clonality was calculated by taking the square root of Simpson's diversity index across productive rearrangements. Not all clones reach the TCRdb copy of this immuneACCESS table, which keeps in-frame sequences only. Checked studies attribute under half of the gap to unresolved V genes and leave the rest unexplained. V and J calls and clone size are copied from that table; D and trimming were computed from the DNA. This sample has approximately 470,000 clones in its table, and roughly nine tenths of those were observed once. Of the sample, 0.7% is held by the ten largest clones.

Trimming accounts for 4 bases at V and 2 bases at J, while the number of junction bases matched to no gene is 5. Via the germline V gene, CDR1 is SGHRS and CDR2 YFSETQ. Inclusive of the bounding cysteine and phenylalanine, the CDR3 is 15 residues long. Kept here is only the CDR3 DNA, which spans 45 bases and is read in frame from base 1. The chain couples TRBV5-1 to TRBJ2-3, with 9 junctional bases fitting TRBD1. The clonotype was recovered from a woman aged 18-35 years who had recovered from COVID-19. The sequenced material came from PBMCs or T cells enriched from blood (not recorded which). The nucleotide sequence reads TGCGCCAGCAGCCCGGACAGGGGTATCACAGATACGCAGTATTTT. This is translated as CASSPDRGITDTQYF.